This TCR beta chain came from a study of CD8 T cells in ankylosing spondylitis (dated by TCRdb to about 2017). A note on the overall study: To find TCR variants linked to disease, the study profiled T cell receptor beta repertoires in ankylosing spondylitis patients and healthy donors. The full study cohort was made up of 25 ankylosing spondylitis patients and over 90 healthy donors. Peripheral blood samples were taken, and synovial fluid was additionally collected from ankylosing spondylitis patients.

Reads for this sample came from an Illumina HiSeq 2500. TCR beta libraries were prepared by quantitative 5'-RACE with molecular barcodes. The paper's data handling went like this. A new computational method based on a probabilistic model of VDJ rearrangement was used to identify disease-linked TCR variants. TCRdb reran the public reads through fastp at Q25 and MiXCR, keeping productive beta chains. Every distinct CDR3 protein forms one entry, paired with its most common genes and DNA. Clone size and V and J calls follow TCRdb, not the original study. This sample comprises roughly 670,000 distinct CDR3 sequences, about 20% of them detected only once. Jointly, the top ten make up 15% to 20% of the sample. In this sample, this clonotype turned up many times. The antigen this receptor binds is unknown. Relative to the germline gene, one junction end is altered; a read error may explain this. Including the terminal cysteine and phenylalanine, the CDR3 comprises 13 residues. The CDR3 DNA has 39 bases and is translated from base 1. CDR1 and CDR2 are drawn from the germline V gene: SGHRS, YFSETQ.

General conclusions and limits of the study: Significant enrichment of the disease-linked clones was reported in matched synovial fluid samples from ankylosing spondylitis patients. The disease-linked clones showed a CD8+ phenotype and occurred at relatively low frequencies in peripheral blood. A TCR beta motif made up of several highly homologous amino acid variants appeared to be characteristic of blood from ankylosing spondylitis patients. Some TCR beta motif variants had previously been reported in synovial fluid and blood of reactive arthritis patients, which suggested common disease-initiation mechanisms.

The sequence derives from a male donor with ankylosing spondylitis. The chain is made from TRBV5-1 and TRBJ2-5, with 7 junctional bases fitting TRBD1. Sequencing used blood, either unsorted or a sorted T cell fraction (not recorded which). Read as DNA, the sequence is TGTGCCAGCAGTTTTCAGGGGGACGAGACCCAGTACTTC. Translated, it gives CASSFQGDETQYF.